A single sample gave rise to the 32 T cell receptor beta chains below, sequenced in a study of T cells after somatic rescue of genetic block. Clones were sequenced by immunoSEQ multiplex PCR, and TCRdb holds only the in-frame ones, with some missing. The table includes tens of thousands of clones, 85% to 90% detected once. The sequenced material came from peripheral blood mononuclear cells (PBMCs). The origin of the receptors is a woman aged 18 to 35.

The rearrangement uses TRBV2 and TRBJ1-5, with 8 bases that match TRBD1. CDR1 is SNHLY, CDR2 FYNNEI, per germline. The CDR3 runs to 17 residues. J lost 2 bases, V lost 4 bases, and 10 bases had no gene match. CDR3 amino acids: CASSVFQGAEGNQPQHF. The CDR3 region has the DNA TGTGCCAGCAGTGTATTCCAGGGGGCGGAGGGCAATCAGCCCCAGCATTTT.

V usage is TRBV27 and J usage is TRBJ2-7, with D unclear. CDR1 and CDR2 from the germline V gene are MNHEY and SMNVEV (reference sequence). The V and J ends lost 7 bases and 2 bases respectively, with 18 bases between them. CDR3 length: 15 amino acids. The CDR3 nucleotides are TGTGCCAGCACCCGGTTCATGGGCGGTGCCTACGAGCAGTACTTC. Protein product: CASTRFMGGAYEQYF.

The J gene is TRBJ2-1, the V gene TRBV11-3, with D maybe TRBD1 (5 bases). Trimming removed 5 bases from V and 0 bases from J, with 17 bases in between. The germline CDR1 and CDR2 sequences are SGHNT and YENEEA. This CDR3 is 17 amino acids long. Here the CDR3 reads CASSHRRQGSSYNEQFF. In DNA, the CDR3 is TGTGCCAGCAGCCATAGGCGCCAGGGTAGCTCCTACAATGAGCAGTTCTTC.

V is TRBV28 and J is TRBJ1-1, with TRBD1 matching 8 bases. V gave up 8 bases and J gave up 3 bases; unmatched junction bases: 17. The germline gives CDR1 MDHEN, CDR2 SYDVKM. The CDR3 spans 17 residues. CDR3 sequence: CASAQGQAISWDTEAFF. The DNA for the CDR3 is TGTGCCAGCGCTCAGGGACAGGCTATTTCTTGGGACACTGAAGCTTTCTTT.

The chain joins TRBV18 to TRBJ2-5; possible D gene TRBD2, 5 bases. Trimming took off 1 base at V and 4 bases at J, with 16 bases between the two ends. The CDR3 spans 16 residues. Germline CDR1 reads KGHSH; CDR2 reads LQKENI. CDR3 region: CASSPLELALGETQYF. DNA of the CDR3: TGTGCCAGCTCACCACTGGAGCTAGCCCTGGGAGAGACCCAGTACTTC.

This clone was detected once. V usage is TRBV5-1 and J usage is TRBJ2-7; 7 bases align to TRBD2. This CDR3 has 15 amino acids. Germline V gene lookup returns CDR1 SGHRS and CDR2 YFSETQ. The trim removed 0 bases at V and 3 bases at J, leaving 6 bases unmatched. The CDR3 DNA is TGCGCCAGCAGCTTGGCGGCTTCTAGCGGCTACGAGCAGTACTTC. Protein sequence: CASSLAASSGYEQYF.

V usage is TRBV27 and J usage is TRBJ2-7; D uncertain. The V end lost 6 bases, the J end lost 7 bases, and 10 bases lay between the germline ends. CDR1 MNHEY and CDR2 SMNVEV come from the germline V gene (reference sequence). The CDR3 is 11 amino acids. In DNA form, the CDR3 reads TGTGCCAGCAGCCGCGGCCGGGAGCAGTACTTC. Translation gives CASSRGREQYF.

The J gene is TRBJ1-1, the V gene TRBV10-3; D is possibly TRBD1 (5 bases). CDR3 size: 13 residues. Germline CDR1 ENHRY, CDR2 SYGVKD. The V and J ends lost 0 bases and 8 bases respectively, with 10 bases between them. CDR3 loop: CAISESPRGEAFF. The CDR3 DNA sequence: TGTGCCATCAGTGAGTCTCCCCGGGGCGAAGCTTTCTTT.

V is TRBV19 and J is TRBJ2-7, with a weak D call TRBD2 (6 bases). V lost 3 bases and J 3 bases, leaving 12 bases between the germline ends. Germline V gene sequence: CDR1 LNHDA, CDR2 SQIVND (reference sequence). The CDR3 extends over 14 amino acids. CDR3 coding DNA: TGTGCCAGTAGTATGGAGGGTGCTAACTACGAGCAGTACTTC. The encoded protein is CASSMEGANYEQYF.

This clone was picked up one time. The chain couples TRBV9 to TRBJ2-1; no firm D call. CDR3 length equals 15 residues. From germline, CDR1 is SGDLS and CDR2 YYNGEE. Trimming took 0 bases from V and 1 from J, leaving 8 bases between them. The CDR3 sequence is CASSVEPGSYNEQFF. The CDR3 nucleotides read TGTGCCAGCAGCGTAGAGCCAGGTTCCTACAATGAGCAGTTCTTC.

This clone was seen more than once but under ten times. The chain employs TRBV5-1 and TRBJ1-2, with D possibly being TRBD1 (6 bases). V dropped 0 bases and J dropped 7 bases, with 7 bases sitting between them. Germline lookup yields CDR1 SGHRS and CDR2 YFSETQ. The CDR3 runs 12 residues. Here the CDR3 DNA reads TGCGCCAGCAGCTTGGCCAGGGGTGGCTACACCTTC. Protein sequence: CASSLARGGYTF.

This clone was seen a single time. This rearrangement joins TRBV19 to TRBJ1-5; TRBD1 matches 7 bases. The germline V gene has CDR1 LNHDA and CDR2 SQIVND (reference sequence). Unmatched junction bases numbered 9, after V lost 6 bases and J lost 7 bases. The length of the CDR3 is 14 residues. The CDR3 DNA reads TGTGCCAGTAGGCAGACGACAGGGCGACAGCCCCAGCATTTT. Translation gives CASRQTTGRQPQHF.

The rearrangement links TRBV5-1 to TRBJ2-3; 9 bases align to TRBD2. After removal of 1 base from V and 0 bases from J, the junction contained 9 bases not matched to a gene. From germline, CDR1 is SGHRS and CDR2 YFSETQ. This CDR3 contains 18 residues. The CDR3 spells CASSLSSRAGGSTDTQYF. CDR3 coding DNA: TGCGCCAGCAGCTTGTCTTCGAGGGCGGGAGGGAGCACAGATACGCAGTATTTT. The entire variable domain, with the rest obtained from reference TRBV5-1 and TRBJ2-3, is as follows: KAGVTQTPRYLIKTRGQQVTLSCSPISGHRSVSWYQQTPGQGLQFLFEYFSETQRNKGNFPGRFSGRQFSNSRSEMNVSTLELGDSALYLCASSLSSRAGGSTDTQYFGPGTRLTVL.

CDR3 nucleotides: TGTGCCAGCAGCCCACACCCGACAGGGGGGACTGAAGCTTTCTTT. This gives the protein CASSPHPTGGTEAFF. J is TRBJ1-1 and V is TRBV7-2; 9 bases are shared with TRBD1. Germline trimming cut 5 bases from V and 5 bases from J; bases unmatched to any gene: 9. The CDR3 is 15 residues long. CDR1 SGHTA and CDR2 FQGNSA come from the germline V gene.

The chain couples TRBV28 to TRBJ1-1; D not resolved. Trimming cost V 3 bases and J 2 bases, with 10 bases left between them. This CDR3 has 14 amino acids. Germline CDR1 and CDR2: MDHEN and SYDVKM. The CDR3, as DNA: TGTGCCAGCAGTTTGGTTCGGGGTAACACTGAAGCTTTCTTT. Translating gives CASSLVRGNTEAFF. Supplemented by reference TRBV28 and TRBJ1-1, the full variable domain reads DVKVTQSSRYLVKRTGEKVFLECVQDMDHENMFWYRQDPGLGLRLIYFSYDVKMKEKGDIPEGYSVSREKKERFSLILESASTNQTSMYLCASSLVRGNTEAFFGQGTRLTVV.

V is TRBV2 and J is TRBJ2-5; TRBD1 matches at 9 bases. CDR1 and CDR2 from the germline V gene are SNHLY and FYNNEI. This CDR3 comprises 15 residues. V lost 3 bases, J lost 6 bases, and 8 bases stayed unmatched. The CDR3 region has the DNA TGTGCCAGCAGTGATAGGACAGGGGAGGCAAAGACCCAGTACTTC. This encodes CASSDRTGEAKTQYF. Based on the CDR3 plus reference TRBV2 and TRBJ2-5, the full variable domain is EPEVTQTPSHQVTQMGQEVILRCVPISNHLYFYWYRQILGQKVEFLVSFYNNEISEKSEIFDDQFSVERPDGSNFTLKIRSTKLEDSAMYFCASSDRTGEAKTQYFGPGTRLLVL.

This clone was counted a few times. This chain connects TRBV28 to TRBJ1-1, with 9 nucleotides matching TRBD1. The CDR3 contains 12 residues. V was clipped by 6 bases and J by 9 bases; unmatched bases: 5. Germline CDR1 is MDHEN and CDR2 is SYDVKM. The chain's CDR3 is CASRGTGTKAFF. DNA for the CDR3: TGTGCCAGCAGAGGGACAGGGACGAAAGCTTTCTTT. Supplemented by reference TRBV28 and TRBJ1-1, the full variable domain reads DVKVTQSSRYLVKRTGEKVFLECVQDMDHENMFWYRQDPGLGLRLIYFSYDVKMKEKGDIPEGYSVSREKKERFSLILESASTNQTSMYLCASRGTGTKAFFGQGTRLTVV.

The J gene is TRBJ2-7, the V gene TRBV19; perhaps TRBD1 as D (6 bases). The germline gives CDR1 LNHDA, CDR2 SQIVND (reference sequence). V shed 3 bases and J shed 5 bases, with 14 bases lying between them. The CDR3 has 14 amino acids. The CDR3 DNA follows: TGTGCCAGTAGTATCAGGGGCGGTGTGGACGAGCAGTACTTC. This translates into CASSIRGGVDEQYF.

The chain employs TRBV5-6 and TRBJ2-2; D possibly corresponds to TRBD2 (6 bases). The ends were cut back, 4 bases at V and 7 bases at J, with 11 bases in the middle. The germline CDR1 and CDR2 sequences are SGHDT and YYEEEE. This CDR3 region has 13 residues. DNA for the CDR3: TGTGCCAGCAGCCACCCCGGGGGCGGGGAGCTGTTTTTT. It codes for CASSHPGGGELFF.

The chain joins TRBV9 to TRBJ1-2; 9 nucleotides line up with TRBD1. This CDR3 spans 16 amino acids. From germline, CDR1 is SGDLS and CDR2 YYNGEE. V lost 4 bases to trimming and J lost 5 bases; unmatched junction nucleotides: 12. CDR3 residues: CASSKDRGASSYGYTF. In nucleotides, the CDR3 is TGTGCCAGCAGCAAGGACAGGGGCGCCAGTTCTTATGGCTACACCTTC.

The chain couples TRBV27 to TRBJ2-7; 8 nucleotides line up with TRBD1. Trimming took 3 bases from V and 4 from J; bases not matched to a gene: 8. This CDR3 is built from 15 residues. CDR1 is MNHEY, CDR2 SMNVEV, per germline (reference sequence). The CDR3 bases are TGTGCCAGCAGTTTTGCCAGGGGGCGCCAGTACGAGCAGTACTTC. Protein: CASSFARGRQYEQYF.

CDR3 protein: CASSLGGGRGTEAFF. For the CDR3, the DNA is TGTGCCAGCAGTTTAGGGGGGGGCCGGGGCACTGAAGCTTTCTTT. The chain combines TRBV27 with TRBJ1-1; a weak D match, TRBD1 (6 bases). Germline CDR1 reads MNHEY; CDR2 reads SMNVEV (reference sequence). CDR3 length: 15 amino acids. The ends were cut back, 2 bases at V and 4 bases at J, with 14 bases in the middle.

CDR3 in DNA: TGCGCCAGCAGCTTGGGATTTTCGGTTATGAGGGATAACACTGAAGCTTTCTTT. This encodes CASSLGFSVMRDNTEAFF. The chain employs TRBV5-1 and TRBJ1-1; D not resolved. Germline CDR1 is SGHRS and CDR2 is YFSETQ. This CDR3 spans 18 amino acids. Between the trimmed V and J ends, which lost 0 bases and 2 bases, there was a span of 20 bases.

The chain is built from TRBV4-1 and TRBJ2-3; weak D call: TRBD2 (6 bases). Germline V gene lookup returns CDR1 MGHRA and CDR2 YSYEKL. This CDR3 region has 16 residues. V was cut by 1 base and J by 2 bases, with 13 bases left in between. The CDR3 here is CASSQGPGGYTDTQYF. CDR3 DNA sequence: TGCGCCAGCAGCCAAGGCCCCGGAGGGTACACAGATACGCAGTATTTT.

About this clone: The junction differs from germline at one of its ends, possibly a read error. This rearrangement joins TRBV7-7 to TRBJ2-3, with 9 bases fitting TRBD2. Looked up from germline, CDR1 is SSHAT and CDR2 is FNYEAQ (reference sequence). The CDR3 is 13 amino acids. In nucleotides, the CDR3 is TGTGCTAGCAGCTTAGCGGGGGCAGATACGCAGTATTTT. This gives the protein CASSLAGADTQYF.

This clone was found a few times. This chain links TRBV4-3 with TRBJ2-5; D perhaps matches TRBD2 (7 bases). The germline CDR1 and CDR2 sequences are LGHNA and YSLEER. The CDR3 extends over 16 amino acids. Trimming stripped 4 bases from V and 5 bases from J, with 20 bases between. The DNA of the CDR3 is TGCGCCAGCAGCCGGAACCCCTCGGGGGGCGGCGAGACCCAGTACTTC. It translates to CASSRNPSGGGETQYF.

V gene TRBV7-9 combines with J gene TRBJ1-1; D is ambiguous. This CDR3 has 14 amino acids. The germline CDR1 and CDR2 sequences are SEHNR and FQNEAQ (reference sequence). The V and J ends lost 5 bases and 0 bases respectively, with 10 bases between them. This CDR3 is CASSHGAMNTEAFF. Written as DNA, the CDR3 is TGTGCCAGCAGCCACGGAGCCATGAACACTGAAGCTTTCTTT.

The J gene is TRBJ2-2, the V gene TRBV28; 14 positions agree with TRBD2. CDR3 length equals 17 residues. The trim removed 3 bases at V and 1 base at J, leaving 1 base unmatched. The germline V gene has CDR1 MDHEN and CDR2 SYDVKM. The CDR3 coding sequence is TGTGCCAGCAGTTTGACTAGCGGGGGGGTGAACACCGGGGAGCTGTTTTTT. Translation: CASSLTSGGVNTGELFF.

This chain connects TRBV5-1 to TRBJ2-7; D may be TRBD2 (6 bases). Germline V CDR1 and CDR2: SGHRS, YFSETQ. This CDR3 is built from 14 residues. V gave up 7 bases and J gave up 5 bases, with 19 bases separating them. For the CDR3, the DNA is TGCGCCAGCGGCGATCGGGGGAGGAGGGACGAGCAGTACTTC. Translated, it gives CASGDRGRRDEQYF.

The chain has TRBV7-3 and TRBJ2-1; 8 nucleotides align to TRBD2. CDR3 length equals 13 residues. The V gene's germline CDR1 is SGHTA and CDR2 FQGTGA. With 2 bases clipped from V and 7 bases from J, the junction kept 1 base outside the gene matches. Written as DNA, the CDR3 is TGTGCCAGCAGCTTACCGGGAGGGAATGAGCAGTTCTTC. This encodes CASSLPGGNEQFF.

The CDR3 nucleotides read TGTGCCTGGAGGTCCGGGGATGAGCAGTTCTTC. This codes for CAWRSGDEQFF. The chain has TRBV30 and TRBJ2-1; TRBD2 might be the D (5 bases). The CDR3 sequence is 11 residues long. Per the germline V gene, CDR1 is GTSNPN and CDR2 is SVGIG (reference sequence). Trimming pared 3 bases from V and 8 bases from J, leaving 8 bases between.

The chain couples TRBV27 to TRBJ2-3, with 7 nucleotides matching TRBD2. Germline V gene sequence: CDR1 MNHEY, CDR2 SMNVEV (reference sequence). CDR3 length: 18 amino acids. The J segment lost 2 bases and the V segment lost 3 bases, leaving 14 bases of the junction unmatched. The CDR3 is CASSLGTKRSGVTDTQYF. CDR3 nucleotide sequence: TGTGCCAGCAGTTTGGGGACGAAGAGGAGCGGGGTCACAGATACGCAGTATTTT.